This T cell receptor beta chain was identified in a study of T cell repertoires in cytomegalovirus infection. Study context: Both recently identified HLA-C-restricted and well-studied HLA-B-restricted CMV epitopes were used in the study. CMV infection plus the matching HLA type was flagged by public TCR beta signatures. Findings of the study overall: HLA-C-restricted CMV-specific TCR beta clonotypes were dominant in the ex vivo response.

Germline V gene lookup returns CDR1 MNHEY and CDR2 SMNVEV (reference sequence). The V end was cut by 0 bases, the J end by 3 bases, with 8 bases between. The CDR3 totals 14 residues. In its sample, this clonotype was seen a few times. Its specificity is unknown. TCRdb passed the reads through MiXCR, listing each CDR3 protein once. The table includes approximately 280,000 distinct CDR3 sequences, roughly a fifth detected once. The receptor comes from a human donor in good health (CMV status not recorded). Some clones in this sample may be carry-over from other donors' samples. V and J are TRBV27 and TRBJ1-2; the D is unclear. Sequenced material: cultured PBMCs, taken from culture after CMV antigen stimulation. This CDR3 is CASSLSAADYGYTF. Here the CDR3 DNA reads TGTGCCAGCAGTTTATCGGCGGCTGACTATGGCTACACCTTC.